The 18 T cell receptor beta chains reported below all come from one sample, sequenced in a study of blood T cell repertoires in COVID-19. Sequenced by immunoSEQ multiplex PCR; TCRdb stores in-frame clones only, minus some. Of 250,000 or so clones in the sample, roughly 88% are singletons; the top ten hold 2.5%. Sequenced material: PBMCs or T cells enriched from blood (not recorded which). These receptor sequences come from a middle-aged woman with acute COVID-19.

This clone was detected a few times. This chain links TRBV11-3 with TRBJ1-6, with D possibly matching TRBD1 (5 bases). The V gene lost 6 bases and the J gene lost 7 bases, with 16 bases spanning the gap. The CDR3 has 15 residues. The germline V gene has CDR1 SGHNT and CDR2 YENEEA. CDR3 sequence reads: CASSSRGIPNSPLHF. In DNA form, the CDR3 reads TGTGCCAGCAGTTCGCGGGGCATCCCGAATTCACCCCTCCACTTT.

CDR3 in DNA: TGTGCCAGCAGCTCTCAACCGGTCTACCAAGAGACCCAGTACTTC. The encoded protein is CASSSQPVYQETQYF. The V and J genes are TRBV7-8 and TRBJ2-5; D is unresolved. The germline V and J ends were trimmed by 4 bases and 0 bases, with 12 bases remaining between them. The CDR3 is made up of 15 amino acids. Germline V CDR1 and CDR2: SGHVS, FQNEAQ.

The V gene is TRBV19, the J gene TRBJ2-7, with D perhaps matching TRBD2 (5 bases). CDR3 length equals 13 residues. Trimming took off 5 bases at V and 7 bases at J, with 15 bases between the two ends. Per germline, CDR1 LNHDA and CDR2 SQIVND (reference sequence). Here the CDR3 DNA reads TGTGCCAGTAGTTCGAGGGCCGGCTGGGAGCAGTACGTC. It translates to CASSSRAGWEQYV.

The rearrangement joins TRBV5-4 to TRBJ1-4; 7 nucleotides match TRBD1. The CDR3 runs 16 residues. After removal of 4 bases from V and 0 bases from J, the junction contained 6 bases not matched to a gene. Germline CDR1 is SGHNT and CDR2 is YYREEE (reference sequence). The CDR3 is CASSVGQAATNEKLFF. CDR3 nucleotide sequence: TGTGCCAGCAGCGTAGGACAGGCGGCAACTAATGAAAAACTGTTTTTT. Full variable domain (outside the CDR3, taken from reference TRBV5-4 and TRBJ1-4): ETGVTQSPTHLIKTRGQQVTLRCSSQSGHNTVSWYQQALGQGPQFIFQYYREEENGRGNFPPRFSGLQFPNYSSELNVNALELDDSALYLCASSVGQAATNEKLFFGSGTQLSVL.

This rearrangement joins TRBV30 to TRBJ2-5; maybe TRBD1 (5 bases). The CDR3 totals 13 residues. V was trimmed by 5 bases and J by 5 bases, leaving 15 bases between them. CDR1 and CDR2 (germline): GTSNPN, SVGIG (reference sequence). The CDR3 nucleotides are TGTGCCTGGGTGTACCCGCCAGGGGAGACCCAGTACTTC. It translates to CAWVYPPGETQYF. Complete variable domain (other parts from reference TRBV30 and TRBJ2-5): SQTIHQWPATLVQPVGSPLSLECTVEGTSNPNLYWYRQAAGRGLQLLFYSVGIGQISSEVPQNLSASRPQDRQFILSSKKLLLSDSGFYLCAWVYPPGETQYFGPGTRLLVL.

This chain joins TRBV30 and TRBJ1-6, with a possible D match to TRBD1 (5 bases). V shed 0 bases and J shed 7 bases, with 7 bases lying between them. Germline-derived CDR1 and CDR2 are GTSNPN and SVGIG (reference sequence). The CDR3 runs 13 residues. In DNA, the CDR3 is TGTGCCTGGAGTGTGCCAGGGAATTCACCCCTCCACTTT. As protein: CAWSVPGNSPLHF.

The V and J genes are TRBV12-3 or TRBV12-4 and TRBJ1-5; tentatively, D is TRBD1 (6 bases). V lost 5 bases, J lost 7 bases, and 12 bases lay in between. The CDR3 length is 13 residues. Here the CDR3 reads CASSPQGYQPQHF. CDR3 coding DNA: TGTGCCAGCAGTCCACAGGGTTACCAGCCCCAGCATTTT.

This clone has only one observation. This chain uses TRBV5-1 with TRBJ2-3; D perhaps matches TRBD1 (6 bases). Germline CDR1 is SGHRS and CDR2 is YFSETQ. V was pared by 3 bases and J by 6 bases, with 17 bases between. CDR3 length: 15 amino acids. The CDR3 bases are TGCGCCAGCAGCTCGGGCCAGGGGCACGGGGATACGCAGTATTTT. It specifies CASSSGQGHGDTQYF.

Comment on this clone: This specimen includes other DNA sequences encoding the same CDR3. The chain is built from TRBV12-3 or TRBV12-4 and TRBJ1-1; perhaps TRBD1 as D (5 bases). This CDR3 region has 13 residues. Trimming shortened V by 3 bases and J by 5 bases, and 10 bases separated the two germline ends. The CDR3 region is CASSLAGGTEAFF. DNA for the CDR3: TGTGCCAGCAGTTTGGCGGGGGGGACTGAAGCTTTCTTT.

V and J are TRBV11-2 and TRBJ2-2, with 7 bases fitting TRBD2. This CDR3 region has 17 residues. CDR1 and CDR2 (germline): SGHAT, FQNNGV. V shed 5 bases and J 4 bases; nucleotides not matched to a gene: 13. The CDR3 region has the DNA TGTGCCAGCAGCCCTAGACGGGGGGTACGTAGCACCGGGGAGCTGTTTTTT. Translated, it gives CASSPRRGVRSTGELFF.

The DNA of the CDR3 is TGTGCCAGCAGGGGACAAGGCAATCAGCCCCAGCATTTT. Residues: CASRGQGNQPQHF. V is TRBV27 and J is TRBJ1-5, with TRBD1 as a possible D gene (6 bases). The CDR3 has 13 amino acids. The V and J ends lost 6 bases and 2 bases respectively, with 8 bases between them. Per the germline V gene, CDR1 is MNHEY and CDR2 is SMNVEV (reference sequence).

The V gene is TRBV5-1, the J gene TRBJ2-5; 7 bases line up with TRBD2. The CDR3 sequence is 13 residues long. V was pared by 9 bases and J by 3 bases, with 8 bases of the junction left unmatched. Germline V gene data show CDR1 as SGHRS and CDR2 as YFSETQ. The CDR3 nucleotides are TGCGCCACCCAGCGGGCGGGGGAAGAGACCCAGTACTTC. Its translation is CATQRAGEETQYF.

The genes are TRBV5-1 and TRBJ1-1, with D possibly matching TRBD1 (5 bases). The CDR3 runs to 11 residues. With 3 bases removed from V and 7 bases from J, the gap between germline ends came to 7 bases. Germline V gene lookup returns CDR1 SGHRS and CDR2 YFSETQ. The CDR3 sequence is CASSYRSEAFF. CDR3 in DNA: TGCGCCAGCAGCTACAGGAGTGAAGCTTTCTTT.

The V and J genes are TRBV19 and TRBJ1-6, with 9 bases lining up with TRBD1. CDR1 and CDR2 (germline): LNHDA, SQIVND (reference sequence). The length of the CDR3 is 15 residues. Trimming cost V 6 bases and J 6 bases; bases outside gene matches: 6. The CDR3 is CASSPRGQGNSPLHF. Here the CDR3 DNA reads TGTGCCAGTAGCCCCCGGGGACAGGGTAATTCACCCCTCCACTTT.

This chain connects TRBV7-9 to TRBJ1-1; weak D call: TRBD1 (6 bases). The ends were cut back, 5 bases at V and 4 bases at J, with 14 bases in the middle. Germline lookup yields CDR1 SEHNR and CDR2 FQNEAQ (reference sequence). The CDR3 contains 14 residues. CDR3 protein: CASSAQGKATEAFF. The CDR3 region has the DNA TGTGCCAGCAGCGCTCAGGGGAAGGCCACTGAAGCTTTCTTT. Supplemented by reference TRBV7-9 and TRBJ1-1, the full variable domain reads DTGVSQNPRHKITKRGQNVTFRCDPISEHNRLYWYRQTLGQGPEFLTYFQNEAQLEKSRLLSDRFSAERPKGSFSTLEIQRTEQGDSAMYLCASSAQGKATEAFFGQGTRLTVV.

DNA of the CDR3: TGTGCCAGCTCCACTCGTGGTACGGGCAATGAGCAGTTCTTC. Amino acids: CASSTRGTGNEQFF. This rearrangement joins TRBV18 to TRBJ2-1; D gene ambiguous. The CDR3 is 14 amino acids. Trimming shortened V by 6 bases and J by 6 bases, and 15 bases separated the two germline ends. Germline CDR1 is KGHSH and CDR2 is LQKENI.

This rearrangement joins TRBV29-1 to TRBJ2-2, with 7 bases matching TRBD1. The CDR3 runs to 13 residues. Germline V gene lookup returns CDR1 SQVTM and CDR2 ANQGSEA. The V and J ends lost 7 bases and 6 bases, in that order; junction bases with no gene match: 8. The CDR3 coding sequence is TGCAGCGCAACACAGGGGAGATCCGGGGAGCTGTTTTTT. Amino acid sequence: CSATQGRSGELFF.

The chain recombines TRBV9 with TRBJ2-2; 10 bases are a match to TRBD2. There are 14 residues in the CDR3. Germline assignment: CDR1 SGDLS and CDR2 YYNGEE. Trimming cost V 1 base and J 8 bases; bases outside gene matches: 2. CDR3 amino acids: CASSVLAGVGELFF. In nucleotides, the CDR3 is TGTGCCAGCAGCGTACTAGCGGGAGTTGGGGAGCTGTTTTTT.